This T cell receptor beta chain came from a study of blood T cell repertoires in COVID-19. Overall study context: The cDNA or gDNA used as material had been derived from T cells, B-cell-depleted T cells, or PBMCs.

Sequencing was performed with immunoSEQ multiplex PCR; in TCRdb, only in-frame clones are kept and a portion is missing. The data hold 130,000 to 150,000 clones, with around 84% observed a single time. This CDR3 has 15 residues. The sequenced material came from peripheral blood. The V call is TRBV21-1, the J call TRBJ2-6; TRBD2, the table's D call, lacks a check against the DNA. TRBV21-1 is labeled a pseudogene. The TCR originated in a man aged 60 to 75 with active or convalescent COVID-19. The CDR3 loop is CASSKERAGANVLTF. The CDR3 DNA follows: TGTGCCAGCAGCAAAGAGAGGGCTGGGGCCAACGTCCTGACTTTC.